This T cell receptor (beta chain) emerged from a study of CD8 T cells in ankylosing spondylitis. Study findings and constraints: Matched ankylosing spondylitis synovial fluid reportedly contained a significantly enriched population of disease-linked clones. Peripheral blood held disease-linked clones only at relatively low frequency, and these were CD8+.

This CDR3 contains 17 residues. The V gene end was trimmed by 5 bases and the J gene end by 1 base; junction bases not matched to a gene: 5. Quantitative 5'-RACE was performed with molecular barcodes, and it yielded the TCR beta libraries. TCRdb passed the 5' RACE reads through MiXCR, listing each CDR3 protein once. The profile shows approximately 140,000 distinct CDR3 sequences, roughly 9% of them singletons. This clonotype was picked up many times. Its antigen is not identified. The sample consisted of blood, either unsorted or a sorted T cell fraction (not recorded which). J is TRBJ2-1 and V is TRBV12-3 or TRBV12-4; 13 bases match TRBD2. The origin of this receptor is a male donor with ankylosing spondylitis or in good health (not recorded which). The CDR3 loop is CASSRGLAGVSYNEQFF. For the CDR3, the DNA is TGTGCCAGCAGTCGAGGACTAGCGGGAGTGTCCTACAATGAGCAGTTCTTC.